This is a list of T cell receptor beta chains from one sample in a study of CD8+ T cells in alopecia areata. This table comes from immunoSEQ multiplex PCR, and its TCRdb copy is limited to in-frame clones, with some not included. The sample has about 200,000 clones, roughly three fifths seen once. Sequencing input: CD8+ T cells sorted from blood. Receptors were obtained from a human donor in good health. The CDR3 runs from the conserved cysteine through the conserved F or W. The D gene is left open where the match is weak. Only part of the rows carry a size: once, few, many, or a class if the clone is expanded.

clone_size	v_call	j_call	d_call	cdr3_nt	cdr3_aa
.	TRBV29-1	TRBJ2-7	TRBD1	TGCAGCGTTATCGAGGGGGCCCTACCCTACGAGCAGTACTTC	CSVIEGALPYEQYF
.	TRBV27	TRBJ1-5	.	TGTGCCAGCAGTCCCTCGGCGTCCTATAGCAATCAGCCCCAGCATTTT	CASSPSASYSNQPQHF
once	TRBV4-1	TRBJ2-7	.	TGCGCCAGCAGCCCCACTGGTTCCTACGAGCAGTACTTC	CASSPTGSYEQYF
.	TRBV9	TRBJ1-6	.	TGTGCCAGCAGCAATGACAGGAATTCACCCCTCCACTTT	CASSNDRNSPLHF
.	TRBV14	TRBJ1-1	.	TGTGCCAGCAGCCAAGTAGGCGCAGGGGAAGTAAACACTGAAGCTTTCTTT	CASSQVGAGEVNTEAFF
.	TRBV11-2	TRBJ2-5	TRBD2	TGTGCCAGCAGCGAGGGGACTAGCTCTCCAGAGACCCAGTACTTC	CASSEGTSSPETQYF
.	TRBV29-1	TRBJ2-5	.	TGCAGCGTTGAAGATCCCCTAGCCGGCCAAGAGACCCAGTACTTC	CSVEDPLAGQETQYF
.	TRBV5-1	TRBJ1-2	TRBD1	TGCGCCAGCAGCATGGGACAGGGATCGGCTGGCTACACCTTC	CASSMGQGSAGYTF
.	TRBV6-5	TRBJ1-1	.	TGTGCCAGCAGTACCCCGGACGGGACTGAAGCTTTCTTT	CASSTPDGTEAFF
.	TRBV7-9	TRBJ2-3	TRBD1	TGTGCCAGCAGCCAACAGGGGGCTGGCACAGATACGCAGTATTTT	CASSQQGAGTDTQYF
.	TRBV25-1	TRBJ2-5	.	TGTGCCAGCAGTGAACCCTCGCCCCAAGAGACCCAGTACTTC	CASSEPSPQETQYF
.	TRBV4-1	TRBJ1-2	.	TGCGCCAGCAGCCAAGGGTTGCTCTATGGCTACACCTTC	CASSQGLLYGYTF
many	TRBV29-1	TRBJ2-7	.	TGCAGCGTTGAAAGTAGGGACTACGAGCAGTACTTC	CSVESRDYEQYF
once	TRBV4-1	TRBJ2-7	TRBD1	TGCGCCAGCAGCCAAGGGACAGGGGGCGGGTACGAGCAGTACTTC	CASSQGTGGGYEQYF
.	TRBV27	TRBJ1-2	.	TGTGCCAGCAGTTTATCGATGAGCGGGAGCTATGGCTACACCTTC	CASSLSMSGSYGYTF
few	TRBV7-9	TRBJ1-1	.	TGTGCCAGCGCGTCCCCATTGGAGGGCCACAACACTGAAGCTTTCTTT	CASASPLEGHNTEAFF
few	TRBV11-2	TRBJ1-2	.	TGTGCCAGCAGCCAAGATCGATATGGCTACACCTTC	CASSQDRYGYTF
.	TRBV6-5	TRBJ1-1	.	TGTGCCAGCAGTTTAACAGGGTTGGGCACTGAAGCTTTCTTT	CASSLTGLGTEAFF
.	TRBV4-1	TRBJ2-1	.	TGCGCCAGCAGCCCAAGTGGAAAAACCTACAATGAGCAGTTCTTC	CASSPSGKTYNEQFF
few	TRBV29-1	TRBJ2-2	.	TGCAGCGTTGCGGGCGGGTCCGGGGAGCTGTTTTTT	CSVAGGSGELFF
.	TRBV29-1	TRBJ2-2	.	TGCAGCGTTGTGTCCGAGGACGGCACCGGGGAGCTGTTTTTT	CSVVSEDGTGELFF
.	TRBV27	TRBJ2-3	.	TGTGCCAGCAGTACCGGAGGGTCGGATACGCAGTATTTT	CASSTGGSDTQYF
.	TRBV7-9	TRBJ2-5	TRBD2	TGTGCCAGCAGCTTAGCTGGAGCGGGGGGGCAGGAGACCCAGTACTTC	CASSLAGAGGQETQYF
.	TRBV5-6	TRBJ1-4	TRBD1	TGTGCCAGCAGCTTGGCGGGACAGGGGATTAATGAAAAACTGTTTTTT	CASSLAGQGINEKLFF
once	TRBV27	TRBJ2-7	TRBD1	TGTGCCAGCAGTTCCGGACAGGGCTACGAGCAGTACTTC	CASSSGQGYEQYF
few	TRBV29-1	TRBJ2-1	TRBD2	TGCAGCGTGGGAGAGGGCGGGGGGTTCGGTGAGCAGTTCTTC	CSVGEGGGFGEQFF
.	TRBV27	TRBJ2-1	.	TGTGCCAGCAGTTTATCAACCGAGCAGTTCTTC	CASSLSTEQFF
few	TRBV30	TRBJ2-2	TRBD1	TGTGCCTGGAGGTGGGGACAGGGGGCCAACACCGGGGAGCTGTTTTTT	CAWRWGQGANTGELFF
.	TRBV4-1	TRBJ1-1	.	TGCGCCAGCAGCCAAGATCGGGAAGTGGGGAACACTGAAGCTTTCTTT	CASSQDREVGNTEAFF
few	TRBV13	TRBJ2-7	.	TGTGCCAGCAGTCGGATTAGCAGCCATTACGAGCAGTACTTC	CASSRISSHYEQYF
.	TRBV4-1	TRBJ1-2	TRBD1	TGCGCCAGCAGCCTGCCGCGGACAGGGGGTTTCTATGGCTACACCTTC	CASSLPRTGGFYGYTF
once	TRBV5-1	TRBJ2-2	.	TGCGCCAGCAGCTTGGCCAGAAGGACCGAGAAGCTGTTTTTT	CASSLARRTEKLFF
.	TRBV27	TRBJ2-7	.	TGTGCCAGCAGCGAACCCCCAGGTGGATACGAGCAGTACTTC	CASSEPPGGYEQYF
.	TRBV29-1	TRBJ2-3	.	TGCAGCGTTGAAGGCGGACGATTTGGGGCTACGCAGTATTTT	CSVEGGRFGATQYF
once	TRBV30	TRBJ2-7	.	TGTGCCTGGAGTGTACTAGGGCGGGGTATCCACGAGCAGTACTTC	CAWSVLGRGIHEQYF
.	TRBV27	TRBJ2-5	TRBD2	TGTGCCAGCAACAGTTTCCTTCTAGCGGGGACACACTTACTCCAAGAGACCCAGTACTTC	CASNSFLLAGTHLLQETQYF
.	TRBV5-4	TRBJ2-7	.	TGTGCCAGCAGCTTGGGGGACTCAGGGGGTACCTACGAGCAGTACTTC	CASSLGDSGGTYEQYF
few	TRBV5-5	TRBJ1-2	TRBD1	TGTGCCAGCAGTTGGACAGGGACAGGCTACACCTTC	CASSWTGTGYTF
few	TRBV9	TRBJ1-3	.	TGTGCCAGCAGCGTCGAGGGGCCTGGAAACACCATATATTTT	CASSVEGPGNTIYF
.	TRBV11-2	TRBJ1-5	.	TGTGCCAGCAGCTTAGCCGGTGGCAATCAGCCCCAGCATTTT	CASSLAGGNQPQHF
.	TRBV23-1	TRBJ1-5	.	TGCGCCAGCAGTCAGGGATCGGGAACCCAGAGCAATCAGCCCCAGCATTTT	CASSQGSGTQSNQPQHF
.	TRBV2	TRBJ2-3	TRBD1	TGTGCCAGCAGTGAAAGCCGCTGGACAGGGGGCACAGATACGCAGTATTTT	CASSESRWTGGTDTQYF
few	TRBV5-1	TRBJ2-5	.	TGCGCCAGCAGTGCGGACTACAACCAAGAGACCCAGTACTTC	CASSADYNQETQYF
.	TRBV30	TRBJ2-7	.	TGTGCCTGGAGTGGCCCTGGGGGCCCAAATGACGAGCAGTACTTC	CAWSGPGGPNDEQYF
.	TRBV27	TRBJ1-1	.	TGTGCCAGCAGTACCCTACAGGGAGGCACTGAAGCTTTCTTT	CASSTLQGGTEAFF
once	TRBV11-2	TRBJ2-3	.	TGTGCCAGCAGCTTCGATAAGTCTAGCACAGATACGCAGTATTTT	CASSFDKSSTDTQYF
.	TRBV4-1	TRBJ2-3	TRBD1	TGCGCCAGCAGCCAAGCAAACAGGGGCGGCACAGATACGCAGTATTTT	CASSQANRGGTDTQYF
.	TRBV7-9	TRBJ2-2	.	TGTGCCAGCAGCTTAACCGGGGAGCTGTTTTTT	CASSLTGELFF